This T cell receptor beta chain comes out of a study of CD8 T cells in ankylosing spondylitis. Findings and caveats of the study: Ankylosing spondylitis blood appeared to be characterized by a TCR beta motif of fewer than ten highly homologous variants. Clones that were linked to disease were CD8+ and were relatively rare in peripheral blood. Certain motif variants had earlier appeared in reactive arthritis synovial fluid and blood.

In making TCR beta libraries, quantitative 5'-RACE with molecular barcodes was used. MiXCR, applied by TCRdb to the 5' RACE reads, yields one record per CDR3 protein. The sample has 200,000 or so distinct CDR3 sequences; roughly 13% are singletons. This clonotype appeared many times. The antigen remains undetermined. The sequencing input was blood, either unsorted or a sorted T cell fraction (not recorded which). This receptor was obtained from a female donor with ankylosing spondylitis or in good health (not recorded which).

CDR3 sequence reads: CSVEDLLATFNEQFF. The CDR3 DNA sequence: TGCAGCGTTGAAGATCTCCTAGCGACCTTCAATGAGCAGTTCTTC. The chain is built from TRBV29-1 and TRBJ2-1, with D possibly TRBD2 on 6 matching bases. Germline loops: CDR1 SQVTM, CDR2 ANQGSEA. The CDR3 spans 15 residues. Between the trimmed V and J ends, which lost 0 bases and 6 bases, there was a span of 15 bases.